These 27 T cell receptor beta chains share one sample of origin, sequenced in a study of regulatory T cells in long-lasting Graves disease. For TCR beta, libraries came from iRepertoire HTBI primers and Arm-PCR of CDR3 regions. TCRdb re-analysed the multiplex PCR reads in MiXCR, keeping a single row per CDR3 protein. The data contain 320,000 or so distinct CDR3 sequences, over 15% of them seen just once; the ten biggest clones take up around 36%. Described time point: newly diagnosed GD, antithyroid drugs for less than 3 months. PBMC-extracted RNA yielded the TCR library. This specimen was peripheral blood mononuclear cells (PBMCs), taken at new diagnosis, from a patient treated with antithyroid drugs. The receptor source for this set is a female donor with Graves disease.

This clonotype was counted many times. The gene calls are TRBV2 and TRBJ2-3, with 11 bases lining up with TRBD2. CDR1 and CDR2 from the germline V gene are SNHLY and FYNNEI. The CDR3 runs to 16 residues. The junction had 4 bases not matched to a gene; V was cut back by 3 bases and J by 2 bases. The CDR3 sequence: CASSERGLAATDTQYF. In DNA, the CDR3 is TGTGCCAGCAGTGAGAGGGGACTAGCGGCCACAGATACGCAGTATTTT.

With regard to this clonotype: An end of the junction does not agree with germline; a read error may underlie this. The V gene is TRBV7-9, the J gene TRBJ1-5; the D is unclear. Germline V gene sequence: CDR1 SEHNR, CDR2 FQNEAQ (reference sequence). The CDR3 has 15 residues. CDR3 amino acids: CANSLASGDRQPQHF. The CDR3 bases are TGTGCCAACAGCTTAGCGTCCGGGGATCGCCAGCCCCAGCATTTT.

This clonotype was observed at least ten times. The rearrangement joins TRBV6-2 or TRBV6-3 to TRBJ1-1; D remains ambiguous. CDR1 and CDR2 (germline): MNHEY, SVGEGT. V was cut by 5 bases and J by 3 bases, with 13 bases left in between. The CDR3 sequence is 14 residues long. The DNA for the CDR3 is TGTGCCAGCAGTGAGATCCGTCAGGACACTGAAGCTTTCTTT. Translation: CASSEIRQDTEAFF.

The CDR3 loop is CASSQPDREQYF. CDR3 coding DNA: TGTGCCAGCAGCCAACCTGACAGGGAGCAGTACTTC. V usage is TRBV3-1 and J usage is TRBJ2-7; weak D call: TRBD1 (6 bases). The germline V and J ends were trimmed by 2 bases and 7 bases, with 9 bases remaining between them. The CDR3 runs 12 residues. Germline V gives CDR1 LGHDT, CDR2 YNNKEL (reference sequence).

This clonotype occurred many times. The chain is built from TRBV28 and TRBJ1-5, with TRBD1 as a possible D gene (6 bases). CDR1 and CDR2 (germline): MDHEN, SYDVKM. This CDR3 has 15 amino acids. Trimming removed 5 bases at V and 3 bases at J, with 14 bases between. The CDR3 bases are TGTGCCAGCAGTGCGGTTGGGGACAACAATCAGCCCCAGCATTTT. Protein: CASSAVGDNNQPQHF. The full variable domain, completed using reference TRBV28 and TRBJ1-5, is DVKVTQSSRYLVKRTGEKVFLECVQDMDHENMFWYRQDPGLGLRLIYFSYDVKMKEKGDIPEGYSVSREKKERFSLILESASTNQTSMYLCASSAVGDNNQPQHFGDGTRLSIL.

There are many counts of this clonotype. The CDR3 DNA reads TGTGCCAGCAGTGAAACGCCAACTAGAGAATATTCACCCCTCCACTTT. The encoded protein is CASSETPTREYSPLHF. This chain joins TRBV2 and TRBJ1-6; unclear D gene. The CDR3 covers 16 residues. With 2 bases removed from V and 8 bases from J, the gap between germline ends came to 16 bases. Per the germline V gene, CDR1 is SNHLY and CDR2 is FYNNEI.

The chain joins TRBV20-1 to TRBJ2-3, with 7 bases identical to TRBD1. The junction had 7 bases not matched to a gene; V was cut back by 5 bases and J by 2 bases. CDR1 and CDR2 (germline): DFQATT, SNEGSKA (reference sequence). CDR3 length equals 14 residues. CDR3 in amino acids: CSALDRASTDTQYF. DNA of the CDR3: TGCAGTGCTTTAGACAGGGCGTCCACAGATACGCAGTATTTT.

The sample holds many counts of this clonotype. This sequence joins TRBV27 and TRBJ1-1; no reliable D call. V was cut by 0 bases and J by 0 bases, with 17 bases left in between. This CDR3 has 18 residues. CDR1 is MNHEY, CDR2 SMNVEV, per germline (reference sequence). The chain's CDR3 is CASSLSAGVGRMNTEAFF. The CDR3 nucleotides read TGTGCCAGCAGTTTATCGGCAGGTGTCGGGAGAATGAACACTGAAGCTTTCTTT.

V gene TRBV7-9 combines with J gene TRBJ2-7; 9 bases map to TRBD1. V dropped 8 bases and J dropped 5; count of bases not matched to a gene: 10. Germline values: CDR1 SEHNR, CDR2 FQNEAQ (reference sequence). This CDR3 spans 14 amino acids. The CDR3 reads CASGSGTGSHEQYF. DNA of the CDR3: TGTGCCAGCGGATCGGGGACAGGGTCCCACGAGCAGTACTTC. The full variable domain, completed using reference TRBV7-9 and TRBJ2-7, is DTGVSQNPRHKITKRGQNVTFRCDPISEHNRLYWYRQTLGQGPEFLTYFQNEAQLEKSRLLSDRFSAERPKGSFSTLEIQRTEQGDSAMYLCASGSGTGSHEQYFGPGTRLTVT.

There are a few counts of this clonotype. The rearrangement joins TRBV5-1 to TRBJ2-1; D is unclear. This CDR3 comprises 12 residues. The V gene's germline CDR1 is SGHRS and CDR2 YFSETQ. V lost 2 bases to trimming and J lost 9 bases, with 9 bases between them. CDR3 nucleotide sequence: TGCGCCAGCAGCTTAACCGTTGGTGAGCAGTTCTTC. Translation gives CASSLTVGEQFF. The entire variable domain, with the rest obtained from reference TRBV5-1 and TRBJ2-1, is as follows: KAGVTQTPRYLIKTRGQQVTLSCSPISGHRSVSWYQQTPGQGLQFLFEYFSETQRNKGNFPGRFSGRQFSNSRSEMNVSTLELGDSALYLCASSLTVGEQFFGPGTRLTVL.

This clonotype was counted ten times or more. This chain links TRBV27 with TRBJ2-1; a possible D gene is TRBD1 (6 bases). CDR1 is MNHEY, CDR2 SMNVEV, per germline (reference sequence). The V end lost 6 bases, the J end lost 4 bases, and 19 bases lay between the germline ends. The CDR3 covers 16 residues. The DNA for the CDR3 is TGTGCCAGCAGGCGAATGTCAGGGGCGCGTTACAATGAGCAGTTCTTC. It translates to CASRRMSGARYNEQFF.

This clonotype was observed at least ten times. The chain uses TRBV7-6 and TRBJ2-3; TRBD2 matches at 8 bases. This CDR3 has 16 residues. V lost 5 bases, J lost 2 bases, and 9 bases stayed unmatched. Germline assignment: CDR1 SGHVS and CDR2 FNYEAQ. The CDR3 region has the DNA TGTGCCAGCAGCCCCCTGGGGGGACTAGACACAGATACGCAGTATTTT. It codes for CASSPLGGLDTDTQYF.

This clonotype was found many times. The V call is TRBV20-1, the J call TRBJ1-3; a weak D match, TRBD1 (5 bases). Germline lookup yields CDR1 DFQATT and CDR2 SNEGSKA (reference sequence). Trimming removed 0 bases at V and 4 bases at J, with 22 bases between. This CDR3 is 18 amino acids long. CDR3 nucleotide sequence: TGCAGTGCTAGAGACCTGCTGAGAATGGGGGGAGAGGGAAACACCATATATTTT. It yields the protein CSARDLLRMGGEGNTIYF.

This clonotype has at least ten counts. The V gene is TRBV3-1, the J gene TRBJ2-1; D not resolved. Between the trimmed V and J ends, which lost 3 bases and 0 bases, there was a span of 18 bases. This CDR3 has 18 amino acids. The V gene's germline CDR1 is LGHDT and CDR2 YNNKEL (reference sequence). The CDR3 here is CASSHPFSGKSSYNEQFF. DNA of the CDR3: TGTGCCAGCAGCCACCCTTTTTCAGGAAAGAGCTCCTACAATGAGCAGTTCTTC.

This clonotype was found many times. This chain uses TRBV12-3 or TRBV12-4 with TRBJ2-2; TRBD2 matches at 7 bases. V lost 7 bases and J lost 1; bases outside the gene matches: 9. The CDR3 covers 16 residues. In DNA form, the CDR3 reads TGTGCCAGCAATCGTCGGGGCGGGAGGAACACCGGGGAGCTGTTTTTT. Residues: CASNRRGGRNTGELFF.

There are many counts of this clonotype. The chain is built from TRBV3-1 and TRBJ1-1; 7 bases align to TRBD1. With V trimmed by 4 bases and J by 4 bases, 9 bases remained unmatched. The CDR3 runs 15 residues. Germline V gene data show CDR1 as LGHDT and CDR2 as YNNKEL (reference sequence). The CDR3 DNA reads TGTGCCAGCAGCCCAGCGACAGGGCCCATCACTGAAGCTTTCTTT. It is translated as CASSPATGPITEAFF. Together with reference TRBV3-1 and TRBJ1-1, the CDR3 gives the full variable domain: DTAVSQTPKYLVTQMGNDKSIKCEQNLGHDTMYWYKQDSKKFLKIMFSYNNKELIINETVPNRFSPKSPDKAHLNLHINSLELGDSAVYFCASSPATGPITEAFFGQGTRLTVV.

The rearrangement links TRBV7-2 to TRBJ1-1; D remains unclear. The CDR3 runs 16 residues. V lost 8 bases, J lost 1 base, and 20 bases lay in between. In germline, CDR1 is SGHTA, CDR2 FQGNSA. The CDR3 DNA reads TGTGCCAGCTTCATTAGACGCCCAACGGAGAACACTGAAGCTTTCTTT. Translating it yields CASFIRRPTENTEAFF. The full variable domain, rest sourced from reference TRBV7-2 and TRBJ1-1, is GAGVSQSPSNKVTEKGKDVELRCDPISGHTALYWYRQSLGQGLEFLIYFQGNSAPDKSGLPSDRFSAERTGGSVSTLTIQRTQQEDSAVYLCASFIRRPTENTEAFFGQGTRLTVV.

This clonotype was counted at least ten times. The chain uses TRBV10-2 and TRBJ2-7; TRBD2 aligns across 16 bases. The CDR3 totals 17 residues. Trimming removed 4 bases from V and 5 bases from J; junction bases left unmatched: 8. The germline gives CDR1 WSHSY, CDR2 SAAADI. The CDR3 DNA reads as TGCGCCAGCAGTGCCGGGACTAGCGGGAGGGCCTTGAACGAGCAGTACTTC. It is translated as CASSAGTSGRALNEQYF.

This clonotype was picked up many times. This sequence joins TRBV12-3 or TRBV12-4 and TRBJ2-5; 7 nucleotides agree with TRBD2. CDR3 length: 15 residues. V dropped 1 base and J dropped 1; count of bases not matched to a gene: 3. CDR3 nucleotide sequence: TGTGCCAGCAGTTTAGGGACTAGAGGCCAAGAGACCCAGTACTTC. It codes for CASSLGTRGQETQYF.

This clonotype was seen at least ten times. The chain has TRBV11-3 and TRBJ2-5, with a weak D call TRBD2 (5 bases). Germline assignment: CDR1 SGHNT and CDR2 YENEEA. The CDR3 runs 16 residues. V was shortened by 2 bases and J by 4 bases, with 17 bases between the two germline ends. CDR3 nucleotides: TGTGCCAGCAGCTTACCTACTTCGGGGTCATCAGAGACCCAGTACTTC. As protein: CASSLPTSGSSETQYF.

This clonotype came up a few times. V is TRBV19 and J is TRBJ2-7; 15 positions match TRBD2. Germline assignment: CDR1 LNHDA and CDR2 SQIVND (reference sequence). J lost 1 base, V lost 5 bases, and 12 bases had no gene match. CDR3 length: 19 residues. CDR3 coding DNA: TGTGCCAGTAGTCGGGTTCGGGGGACTAGCGGGGGGCCATCCTACGAGCAGTACTTC. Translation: CASSRVRGTSGGPSYEQYF.

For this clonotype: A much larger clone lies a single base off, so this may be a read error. The CDR3 DNA reads as TGTGCCAGCAGCCACGATGGCGGGCGGAGAAACATTCAGTACTTC. It is translated as CASSHDGGRRNIQYF. The chain carries TRBV3-1 and TRBJ2-4, with D tentatively TRBD2 (5 bases). Looked up from germline, CDR1 is LGHDT and CDR2 is YNNKEL (reference sequence). The V and J ends lost 3 bases and 6 bases respectively, with 15 bases between them. This CDR3 contains 15 residues. Based on the CDR3 plus reference TRBV3-1 and TRBJ2-4, the full variable domain is DTAVSQTPKYLVTQMGNDKSIKCEQNLGHDTMYWYKQDSKKFLKIMFSYNNKELIINETVPNRFSPKSPDKAHLNLHINSLELGDSAVYFCASSHDGGRRNIQYFGAGTRLSVL.

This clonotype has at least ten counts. The CDR3 spells CASIRTGTGGDEQYF. The CDR3, as DNA: TGTGCCAGCATCCGTACTGGGACAGGGGGCGACGAGCAGTACTTC. V and J are TRBV11-2 and TRBJ2-7; 12 nucleotides agree with TRBD1. The V gene end was trimmed by 7 bases and the J gene end by 5 bases; junction bases not matched to a gene: 9. The germline CDR1 and CDR2 sequences are SGHAT and FQNNGV. The length of the CDR3 is 15 residues.

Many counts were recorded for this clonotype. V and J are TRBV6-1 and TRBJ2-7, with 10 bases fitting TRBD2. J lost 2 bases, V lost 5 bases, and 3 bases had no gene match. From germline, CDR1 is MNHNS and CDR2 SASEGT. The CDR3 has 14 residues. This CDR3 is CASSIAGGPYEQYF. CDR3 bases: TGTGCCAGCAGTATAGCGGGAGGACCCTACGAGCAGTACTTC.

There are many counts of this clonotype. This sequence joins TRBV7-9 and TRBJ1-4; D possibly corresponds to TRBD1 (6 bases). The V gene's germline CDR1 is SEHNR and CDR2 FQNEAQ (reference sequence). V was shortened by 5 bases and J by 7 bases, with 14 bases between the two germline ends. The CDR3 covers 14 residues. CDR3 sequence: CASSRGGGSEKLFF. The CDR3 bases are TGTGCCAGCAGCCGAGGAGGGGGGAGTGAAAAACTGTTTTTT. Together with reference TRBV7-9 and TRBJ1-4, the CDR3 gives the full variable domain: DTGVSQNPRHKITKRGQNVTFRCDPISEHNRLYWYRQTLGQGPEFLTYFQNEAQLEKSRLLSDRFSAERPKGSFSTLEIQRTEQGDSAMYLCASSRGGGSEKLFFGSGTQLSVL.

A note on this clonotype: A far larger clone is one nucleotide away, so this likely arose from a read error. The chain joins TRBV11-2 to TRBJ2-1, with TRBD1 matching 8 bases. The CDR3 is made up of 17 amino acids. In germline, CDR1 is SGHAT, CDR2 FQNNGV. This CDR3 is CASSYKRRDRPPNEQLF. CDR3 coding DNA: TGTGCCAGCAGCTACAAACGCCGGGACAGGCCTCCCAATGAGCAGCTCTTC. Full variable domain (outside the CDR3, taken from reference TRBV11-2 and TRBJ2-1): EAGVAQSPRYKIIEKRQSVAFWCNPISGHATLYWYQQILGQGPKLLIQFQNNGVVDDSQLPKDRFSAERLKGVDSTLKIQPAKLEDSAVYLCASSYKRRDRPPNEQLFGPGTRLTVL.

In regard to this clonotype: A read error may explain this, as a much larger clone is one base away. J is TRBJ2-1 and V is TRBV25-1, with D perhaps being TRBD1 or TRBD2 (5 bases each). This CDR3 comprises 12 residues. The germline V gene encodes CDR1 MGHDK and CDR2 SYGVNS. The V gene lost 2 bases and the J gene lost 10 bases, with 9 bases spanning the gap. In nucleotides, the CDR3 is TGTGCCAGCAGTGAAGGCCGGGGCGAGCAGTTCTTC. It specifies CASSEGRGEQFF.